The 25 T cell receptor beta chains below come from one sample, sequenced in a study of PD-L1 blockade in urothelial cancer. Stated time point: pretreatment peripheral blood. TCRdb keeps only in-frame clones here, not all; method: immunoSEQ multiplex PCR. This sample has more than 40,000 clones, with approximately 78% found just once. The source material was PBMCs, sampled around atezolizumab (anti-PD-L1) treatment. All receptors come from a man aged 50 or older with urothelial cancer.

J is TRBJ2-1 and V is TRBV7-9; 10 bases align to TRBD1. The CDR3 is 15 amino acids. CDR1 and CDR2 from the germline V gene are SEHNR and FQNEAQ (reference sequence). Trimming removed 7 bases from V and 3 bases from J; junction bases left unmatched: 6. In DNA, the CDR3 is TGTGCCAGCACACCGGGACAGGGGTACTACAATGAGCAGTTCTTC. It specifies CASTPGQGYYNEQFF.

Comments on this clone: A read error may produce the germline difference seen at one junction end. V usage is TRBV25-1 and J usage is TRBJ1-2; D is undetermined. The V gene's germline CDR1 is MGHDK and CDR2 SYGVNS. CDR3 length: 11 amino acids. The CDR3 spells CASSALTDILF. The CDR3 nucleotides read TGTGCCAGCAGTGCGTTGACCGACATTCTCTTC.

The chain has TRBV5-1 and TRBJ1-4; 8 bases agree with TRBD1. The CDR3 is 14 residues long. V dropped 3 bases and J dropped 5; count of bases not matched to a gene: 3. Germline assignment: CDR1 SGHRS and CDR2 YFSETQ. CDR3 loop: CASSWTGRNEKLFF. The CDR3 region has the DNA TGCGCCAGCAGCTGGACAGGGCGGAATGAAAAACTGTTTTTT.

The CDR3 region is CASSGRTSGRSNEQFF. Written as DNA, the CDR3 is TGCGCCAGCAGCGGGCGGACTAGCGGGAGAAGTAATGAGCAGTTCTTC. This sequence joins TRBV5-1 and TRBJ2-1, with 13 nucleotides matching TRBD2. Trimming removed 4 bases from V and 7 bases from J; junction bases left unmatched: 8. Germline V gives CDR1 SGHRS, CDR2 YFSETQ. The CDR3 totals 16 residues.

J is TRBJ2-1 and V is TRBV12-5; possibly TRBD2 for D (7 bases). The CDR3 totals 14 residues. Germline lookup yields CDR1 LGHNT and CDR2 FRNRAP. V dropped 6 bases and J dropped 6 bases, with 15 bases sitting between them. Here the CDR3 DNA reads TGTGCTAGTGGCCTGGGGGGGGCTGTCAATGAGCAGTTCTTC. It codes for CASGLGGAVNEQFF.

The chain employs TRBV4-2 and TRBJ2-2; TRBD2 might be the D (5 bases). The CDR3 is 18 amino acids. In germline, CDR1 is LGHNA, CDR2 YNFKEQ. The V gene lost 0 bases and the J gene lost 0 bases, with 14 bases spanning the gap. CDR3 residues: CASSQEGVTNANTGELFF. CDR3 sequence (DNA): TGTGCCAGCAGCCAAGAGGGCGTGACTAACGCGAACACCGGGGAGCTGTTTTTT.

The CDR3 sequence: CASSQGSYNEQFF. In DNA form, the CDR3 reads TGTGCCAGCAGCCAGGGTTCATACAATGAGCAGTTCTTC. The rearrangement uses TRBV6-4 and TRBJ2-1, with D perhaps TRBD1 (5 bases). CDR3 length: 13 amino acids. The ends were cut back, 6 bases at V and 4 bases at J, with 10 bases in the middle. Germline V gives CDR1 MRHNA, CDR2 SNTAGT.

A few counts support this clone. Written as DNA, the CDR3 is TGTGCCAGCAGACCTCGTGGAGCGGGTGAGCAGTTCTTC. It specifies CASRPRGAGEQFF. J is TRBJ2-1 and V is TRBV2; a weak D match, TRBD2 (6 bases). CDR3 size: 13 residues. Germline V gene data show CDR1 as SNHLY and CDR2 as FYNNEI. Trimming cost V 6 bases and J 9 bases, with 15 bases left between them.

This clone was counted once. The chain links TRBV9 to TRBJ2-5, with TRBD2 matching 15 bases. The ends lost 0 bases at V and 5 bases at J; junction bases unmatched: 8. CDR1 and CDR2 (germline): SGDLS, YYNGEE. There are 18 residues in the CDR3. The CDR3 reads CASSVGGTSGGRKETQYF. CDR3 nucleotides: TGTGCCAGCAGCGTAGGGGGGACTAGCGGGGGGCGGAAGGAGACCCAGTACTTC.

The CDR3 DNA follows: TGCGCCAGCAGAAGCGGTGGGGAAAACACTGAAGCTTTCTTT. This encodes CASRSGGENTEAFF. The chain has TRBV5-1 and TRBJ1-1; D is unclear. The V gene's germline CDR1 is SGHRS and CDR2 YFSETQ. The CDR3 has 14 residues. Trimming removed 5 bases from V and 2 bases from J, with 13 bases in between.

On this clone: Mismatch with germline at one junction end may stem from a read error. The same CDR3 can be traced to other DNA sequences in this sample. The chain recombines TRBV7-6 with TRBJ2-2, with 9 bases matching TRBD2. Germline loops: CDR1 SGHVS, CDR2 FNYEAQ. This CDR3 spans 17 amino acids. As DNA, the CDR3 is TGTGCCAGCAGCGACGTAGCGGGAGCACTGTACACCGGGGAGTTGTTTTTT. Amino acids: CASSDVAGALYTGELFF.

The CDR3 DNA is TGTGCCAGCAGCGTTGACGGGAGGGCTAATGAAAAACTGTTTTTT. Protein sequence: CASSVDGRANEKLFF. The chain couples TRBV2 to TRBJ1-4; D is ambiguous. The CDR3 totals 15 residues. Germline loops: CDR1 SNHLY, CDR2 FYNNEI. Trimming removed 6 bases from V and 3 bases from J, with 14 bases in between.

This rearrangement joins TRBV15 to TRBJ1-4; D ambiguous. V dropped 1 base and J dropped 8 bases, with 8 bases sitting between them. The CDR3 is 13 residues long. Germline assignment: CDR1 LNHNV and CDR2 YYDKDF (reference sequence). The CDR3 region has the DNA TGTGCCACCAGCAGAGTCCCAAGCGAAAAACTGTTTTTT. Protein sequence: CATSRVPSEKLFF.

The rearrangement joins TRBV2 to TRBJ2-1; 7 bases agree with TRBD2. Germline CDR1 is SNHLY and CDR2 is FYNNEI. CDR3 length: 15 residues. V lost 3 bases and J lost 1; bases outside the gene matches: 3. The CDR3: CASSESGISYNEQFF. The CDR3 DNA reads TGTGCCAGCAGTGAGAGCGGGATATCCTACAATGAGCAGTTCTTC.

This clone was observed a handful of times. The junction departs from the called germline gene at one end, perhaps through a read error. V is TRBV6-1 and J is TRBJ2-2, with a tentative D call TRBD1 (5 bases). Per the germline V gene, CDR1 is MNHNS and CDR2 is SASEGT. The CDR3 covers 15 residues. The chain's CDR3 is CASSEGAGNSGELFF. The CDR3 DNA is TGTGCCAGCAGTGAAGGGGCAGGGAACAGCGGGGAGCTGTTTTTT.

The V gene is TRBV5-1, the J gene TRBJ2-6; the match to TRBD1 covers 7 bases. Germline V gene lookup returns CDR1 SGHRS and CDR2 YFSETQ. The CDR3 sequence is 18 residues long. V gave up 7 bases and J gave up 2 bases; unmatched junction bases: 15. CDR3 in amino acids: CASRIPGQSVPGANVLTF. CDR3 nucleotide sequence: TGCGCCAGCCGGATTCCGGGACAGTCGGTCCCTGGGGCCAACGTCCTGACTTTC.

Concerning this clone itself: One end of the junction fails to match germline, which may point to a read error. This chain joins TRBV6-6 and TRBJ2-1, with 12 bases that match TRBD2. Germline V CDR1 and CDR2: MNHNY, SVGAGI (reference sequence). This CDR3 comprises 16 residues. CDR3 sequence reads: CASSNSLAGGANEQFF. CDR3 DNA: TGTGCCAGCAGTAACTCTCTAGCGGGGGGGGCCAATGAGCAGTTCTTC.

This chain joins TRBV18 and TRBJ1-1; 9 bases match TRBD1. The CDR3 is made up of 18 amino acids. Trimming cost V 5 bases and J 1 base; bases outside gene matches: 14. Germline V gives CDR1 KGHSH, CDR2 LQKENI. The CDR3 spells CASSSRGQGVPRNTEAFF. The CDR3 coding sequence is TGTGCCAGCTCATCACGGGGACAGGGTGTCCCAAGGAACACTGAAGCTTTCTTT.

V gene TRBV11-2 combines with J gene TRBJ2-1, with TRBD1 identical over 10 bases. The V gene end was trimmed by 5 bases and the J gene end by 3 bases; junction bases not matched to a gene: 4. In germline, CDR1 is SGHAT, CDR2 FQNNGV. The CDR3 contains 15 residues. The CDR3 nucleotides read TGTGCCAGCAGCCCGGGACAGGGGCGCTACAATGAGCAGTTCTTC. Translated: CASSPGQGRYNEQFF.

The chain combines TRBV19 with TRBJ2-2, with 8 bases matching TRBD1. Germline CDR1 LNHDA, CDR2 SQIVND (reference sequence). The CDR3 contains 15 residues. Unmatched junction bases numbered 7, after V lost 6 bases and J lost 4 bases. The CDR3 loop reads CASSQGARGTGELFF. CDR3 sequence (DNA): TGTGCCAGTAGCCAGGGGGCTCGGGGCACCGGGGAGCTGTTTTTT.

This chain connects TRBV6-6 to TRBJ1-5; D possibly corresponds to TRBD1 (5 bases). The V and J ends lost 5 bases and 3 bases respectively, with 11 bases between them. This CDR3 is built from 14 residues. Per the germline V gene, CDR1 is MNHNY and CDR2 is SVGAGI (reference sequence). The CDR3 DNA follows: TGTGCCAGCAGTGCCTGGGGCCCCAATCAGCCCCAGCATTTT. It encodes CASSAWGPNQPQHF.

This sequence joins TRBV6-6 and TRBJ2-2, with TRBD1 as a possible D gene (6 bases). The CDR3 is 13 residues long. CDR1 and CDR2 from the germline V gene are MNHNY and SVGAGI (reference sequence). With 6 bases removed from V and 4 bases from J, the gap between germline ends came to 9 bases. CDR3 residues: CASRTGPTGELFF. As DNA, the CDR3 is TGTGCCAGCAGAACAGGGCCCACCGGGGAGCTGTTTTTT.

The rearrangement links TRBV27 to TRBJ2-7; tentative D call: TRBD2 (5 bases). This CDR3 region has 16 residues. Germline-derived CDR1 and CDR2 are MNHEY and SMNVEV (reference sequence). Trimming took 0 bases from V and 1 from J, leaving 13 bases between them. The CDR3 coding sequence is TGTGCCAGCAGTTTATCGGCCGGGGTACGATCCTACGAGCAGTACTTC. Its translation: CASSLSAGVRSYEQYF.

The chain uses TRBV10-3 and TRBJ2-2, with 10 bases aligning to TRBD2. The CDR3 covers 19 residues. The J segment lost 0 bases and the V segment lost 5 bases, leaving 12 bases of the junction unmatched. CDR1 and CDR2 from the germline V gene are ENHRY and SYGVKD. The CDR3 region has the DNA TGTGCCATCAGTCGTCAGGCCCTTCTAGCGGGGGCGAACACCGGGGAGCTGTTTTTT. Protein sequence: CAISRQALLAGANTGELFF.

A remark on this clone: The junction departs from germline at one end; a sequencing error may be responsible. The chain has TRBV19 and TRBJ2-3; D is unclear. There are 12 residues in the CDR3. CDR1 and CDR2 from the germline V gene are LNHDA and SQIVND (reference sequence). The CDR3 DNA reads TGTGCCAGTAGTCCAAGCATAGATACGCAGTATTTT. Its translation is CASSPSIDTQYF.